The 19 T cell receptor beta chains reported below all come from one sample, sequenced in a study of OX40 agonist ivuxolimab in advanced cancers. Profiled with immunoSEQ multiplex PCR; TCRdb holds only in-frame clones, not every one. The sample holds tens of thousands of clones, about 88% seen once. This specimen was CD4+ or CD8+ T cells sorted from blood, taken in a trial of the OX40 agonist ivuxolimab. Receptors were obtained from an adult with an advanced solid tumor such as melanoma, head and neck, liver or kidney cancer.

The rearrangement uses TRBV7-9 and TRBJ1-5; unclear D gene. The germline V and J ends were trimmed by 5 bases and 3 bases, with 8 bases remaining between them. The CDR3 sequence is 13 residues long. Germline CDR1 SEHNR, CDR2 FQNEAQ (reference sequence). CDR3: CASSERNNQPQHF. The CDR3 DNA is TGTGCCAGCAGCGAACGGAACAATCAGCCCCAGCATTTT.

In this sample, this clone is medium-sized. J is TRBJ1-1 and V is TRBV9; D not certain. This CDR3 comprises 14 residues. The V gene's germline CDR1 is SGDLS and CDR2 YYNGEE. V was pared by 3 bases and J by 1 base, with 10 bases between. The CDR3 nucleotides are TGTGCCAGCAGCGCCGGTCGGAGGAACACTGAAGCTTTCTTT. It is translated as CASSAGRRNTEAFF.

This clone has a single count. This sequence joins TRBV19 and TRBJ1-1; D unresolved. Germline CDR1 LNHDA, CDR2 SQIVND (reference sequence). The germline V and J ends were trimmed by 7 bases and 0 bases, with 9 bases remaining between them. This CDR3 contains 13 residues. This CDR3 is CASMVGMNTEAFF. In DNA, the CDR3 is TGTGCCAGTATGGTCGGGATGAACACTGAAGCTTTCTTT.

The chain carries TRBV10-3 and TRBJ2-1; D is possibly TRBD2 (6 bases). The V end was cut by 8 bases, the J end by 1 base, with 18 bases between. CDR3 length: 16 residues. Germline V lookup: CDR1 ENHRY, CDR2 SYGVKD. The DNA for the CDR3 is TGTGCCATCCACGGGAGCGGGTTTAAGTCCTACAATGAGCAGTTCTTC. This encodes CAIHGSGFKSYNEQFF.

The chain links TRBV7-6 to TRBJ2-2; D may be TRBD1 or TRBD2 (5 bases each). Between the trimmed V and J ends, which lost 4 bases and 4 bases, there was a span of 19 bases. The CDR3 is made up of 17 amino acids. Looked up from germline, CDR1 is SGHVS and CDR2 is FNYEAQ. The CDR3, as DNA: TGTGCCAGCAGCTCCCATAAAATAGGGACGGCCACCGGGGAGCTGTTTTTT. The encoded protein is CASSSHKIGTATGELFF.

The sample holds one count of this clone. The rearrangement uses TRBV4-1 and TRBJ2-1, with 8 bases aligning to TRBD2. CDR3 length: 17 amino acids. J was trimmed by 5 bases and V by 1 base; bases with no gene match: 10. The germline V gene has CDR1 MGHRA and CDR2 YSYEKL. Here the CDR3 DNA reads TGCGCCAGCAGCCAAGTGCCCTCGGGACTAGGGGACAATGAGCAGTTCTTC. As protein: CASSQVPSGLGDNEQFF.

The DNA of the CDR3 is TGTGCCAGCAGCTTGAGTCCGAACACTGAAGCTTTCTTT. It codes for CASSLSPNTEAFF. The chain recombines TRBV11-3 with TRBJ1-1; D call uncertain. With 3 bases removed from V and 1 base from J, the gap between germline ends came to 6 bases. Per the germline V gene, CDR1 is SGHNT and CDR2 is YENEEA. The CDR3 consists of 13 residues.

The V gene is TRBV14, the J gene TRBJ1-1; no clear D. V was pared by 0 bases and J by 10 bases, with 21 bases between. Looked up from germline, CDR1 is SGHDN and CDR2 is FVKESK. The CDR3 consists of 16 residues. The chain's CDR3 is CASSQEGNRFSESAFF. CDR3 coding DNA: TGTGCCAGCAGCCAAGAGGGTAATAGGTTTTCTGAGTCAGCTTTCTTT.

V is TRBV7-9 and J is TRBJ2-3; the D is unclear. V lost 5 bases and J lost 6, with 12 bases in between. CDR1 and CDR2 from the germline V gene are SEHNR and FQNEAQ (reference sequence). The CDR3 totals 13 residues. CDR3 amino acids: CASSPIRPDTQYF. The CDR3 DNA follows: TGTGCCAGCAGCCCCATTCGCCCCGATACGCAGTATTTT.

This clone has only one observation. The V gene is TRBV19, the J gene TRBJ2-5, with D hard to call. The J call may be wrong; the DNA end is better matched by TRBJ2-7. This CDR3 is built from 11 residues. Looked up from germline, CDR1 is LNHDA and CDR2 is SQIVND (reference sequence). The CDR3 sequence is CASSFQHEQYF. The CDR3 nucleotides are TGTGCCAGTAGTTTCCAGCACGAGCAGTACTTC.

The V call is TRBV27, the J call TRBJ1-1; D call uncertain. Germline-derived CDR1 and CDR2 are MNHEY and SMNVEV (reference sequence). The CDR3 covers 15 residues. V lost 5 bases and J lost 4, with 17 bases in between. The CDR3 here is CASSPDNLVPTEAFF. The CDR3 DNA follows: TGTGCCAGCAGTCCAGATAATTTGGTTCCCACTGAAGCTTTCTTT.

This clone was seen only a few times. The chain couples TRBV27 to TRBJ1-4; D not certain. The CDR3 totals 14 residues. Germline V lookup: CDR1 MNHEY, CDR2 SMNVEV (reference sequence). V was pared by 4 bases and J by 8 bases, with 14 bases between. Written as DNA, the CDR3 is TGTGCCAGCAGTTACCTCGGCACAGACGAAAAACTGTTTTTT. This codes for CASSYLGTDEKLFF.

The chain carries TRBV6-6 and TRBJ2-3; 8 bases align to TRBD2. The CDR3 extends over 16 amino acids. Per germline, CDR1 MNHNY and CDR2 SVGAGI (reference sequence). V trimming: 4 bases; J trimming: 0 bases; junction bases outside the gene matches: 6. CDR3 region: CASSSTSAHSTDTQYF. The CDR3 DNA reads as TGTGCCAGCAGTTCGACTAGCGCTCACAGCACAGATACGCAGTATTTT.

V usage is TRBV27 and J usage is TRBJ1-2, with TRBD1 matching 10 bases. Germline V lookup: CDR1 MNHEY, CDR2 SMNVEV (reference sequence). With 0 bases clipped from V and 4 bases from J, the junction kept 11 bases outside the gene matches. The CDR3 spans 18 residues. CDR3 bases: TGTGCCAGCAGTTTATCCCCCCGGGACAGGGGCGGGAGCTATGGCTACACCTTC. This gives the protein CASSLSPRDRGGSYGYTF.

The rearrangement links TRBV2 to TRBJ1-2; TRBD1 is a possible D gene (5 bases). Germline values: CDR1 SNHLY, CDR2 FYNNEI. V was pared by 8 bases and J by 6 bases, with 19 bases between. This CDR3 is built from 14 residues. CDR3 sequence: CASLIGHRNNGYTF. The CDR3 DNA reads as TGTGCCAGCCTAATAGGACATCGAAATAATGGCTACACCTTC.

The CDR3 nucleotides read TGTGCCATCAGAGCCGGGCCCACAGACTATGGCTACACCTTC. It translates to CAIRAGPTDYGYTF. The chain is built from TRBV10-3 and TRBJ1-2; D is undetermined. V lost 6 bases, J lost 3 bases, and 14 bases lay in between. The CDR3 contains 14 residues. CDR1 and CDR2 (germline): ENHRY, SYGVKD.

This chain uses TRBV7-8 with TRBJ2-1, with D maybe TRBD1 (6 bases). The length of the CDR3 is 17 residues. The ends were cut back, 3 bases at V and 0 bases at J, with 15 bases in the middle. CDR1 is SGHVS, CDR2 FQNEAQ, per germline. The CDR3 loop is CASSFWTASSSYNEQFF. The CDR3 coding sequence is TGTGCCAGCAGCTTCTGGACAGCATCGAGCTCCTACAATGAGCAGTTCTTC.

The V gene is TRBV5-1, the J gene TRBJ1-4, with D perhaps matching TRBD1 (5 bases). CDR3 length: 19 residues. The V gene's germline CDR1 is SGHRS and CDR2 YFSETQ. The V end lost 7 bases, the J end lost 4 bases, and 29 bases lay between the germline ends. The CDR3 spells CASQPGDGKGAIFNEKLFF. The CDR3 DNA is TGCGCCAGCCAACCGGGGGACGGGAAGGGAGCAATTTTTAATGAAAAACTGTTTTTT.

CDR3: CASSLAGSDEQFF. CDR3 nucleotide sequence: TGTGCCAGCAGTTTAGCAGGTTCGGATGAGCAGTTCTTC. V gene TRBV27 combines with J gene TRBJ2-1; D gene unclear. Germline values: CDR1 MNHEY, CDR2 SMNVEV (reference sequence). The CDR3 covers 13 residues. Trimming pared 2 bases from V and 8 bases from J, leaving 10 bases between.